What follows are 2 T cell receptor beta chains derived from one specimen sequenced in a study of blood T cell repertoires in COVID-19. Data came from immunoSEQ multiplex PCR; TCRdb stores just in-frame clones and leaves some out. The data contain more than 75,000 clones, roughly 88% of them singletons. What was sequenced was peripheral blood. Receptors originate from a man aged 60 to 75 with acute or convalescent COVID-19.

This sequence joins TRBV28 and TRBJ1-4; D is possibly TRBD1 (5 bases). Between the trimmed V and J ends, which lost 6 bases and 4 bases, there was a span of 12 bases. This CDR3 comprises 14 residues. Per the germline V gene, CDR1 is MDHEN and CDR2 is SYDVKM. The CDR3 loop reads CASRKGQFNEKLFF. DNA of the CDR3: TGTGCCAGCAGGAAGGGGCAGTTTAATGAAAAACTGTTTTTT.

This sequence joins TRBV2 and TRBJ1-5, with 9 bases that match TRBD1. This CDR3 is built from 16 residues. Germline V gene lookup returns CDR1 SNHLY and CDR2 FYNNEI. V shed 7 bases and J 0 bases; nucleotides not matched to a gene: 7. The CDR3 DNA reads TGTGCCAGCAAGAGGGACAGGGAACTTAGCAATCAGCCCCAGCATTTT. As protein: CASKRDRELSNQPQHF.